Listed below are T cell receptor beta chains from one sample, sequenced in a study of cytomegalovirus exposure and HLA in healthy donors. The repertoire was sequenced with immunoSEQ multiplex PCR; TCRdb's copy has only in-frame clones and lacks some. The sample has approximately 190,000 clones; approximately 84% are singletons. The sequencing input was PBMCs. All receptors come from a woman younger than 45 in good health and CMV-seropositive. CDR3s include the opening cysteine and the closing phenylalanine or tryptophan. Fields, in order: J gene, D gene, V gene, clone size, CDR3 DNA, CDR3 protein. D genes are given only for firm matches. Clone size is stated in some rows and not others, as once, few, many or a class when expanded.

TRBJ1-4,TRBD1,TRBV7-9,.,TGTTCCAGCAGCGCATGGACAGGGGTGTCAGAAAAACTGTTTTTT,CSSSAWTGVSEKLFF
TRBJ2-3,.,TRBV15,.,TGTGCCACCAGCAGAGTGGGGACTGGGATGGATACGCAGTATTTT,CATSRVGTGMDTQYF
TRBJ2-2,.,TRBV28,.,TGTGCCAGCAGTTTACAGGCAGGGATGATGAACACCGGGGAGCTGTTTTTT,CASSLQAGMMNTGELFF
TRBJ1-1,TRBD1,TRBV7-9,.,TGTGCCAGCAGCGCACAGGGGGCTGAAGCTTTCTTT,CASSAQGAEAFF
TRBJ1-4,.,TRBV2,once,TGTGCCAGCAGTCCAAATCAACGGAGAGGAAAACTGTTTTTT,CASSPNQRRGKLFF
TRBJ2-2,.,TRBV9,.,TGTGCCAGCAGCGTACGGCAGGGTATATCCACCGGGGAGCTGTTTTTT,CASSVRQGISTGELFF
TRBJ2-1,.,TRBV6-1,.,TGTGCCAGCAGACTCACTGTCAATGAGCAGTTCTTC,CASRLTVNEQFF
TRBJ1-2,TRBD1,TRBV5-5,.,TGTGCCAGCAGCTTGGAACTACAGGGGGCTACGGATGGCTACACCTTC,CASSLELQGATDGYTF
TRBJ1-4,.,TRBV14,.,TGTGCCAGCAGCCAAGATAGCGTTCCGGGTGAAAAACTGTTTTTT,CASSQDSVPGEKLFF
TRBJ1-4,TRBD1,TRBV6-5,.,TGTGCCAGCAGTTACGGAGACAGGGGAACTAATGAAAAACTGTTTTTT,CASSYGDRGTNEKLFF
TRBJ2-2,.,TRBV11-2,.,TGTGCCAGCAGCCCCCGGGCAGGGGCCAGGGAGCTGTTTTTT,CASSPRAGARELFF
TRBJ2-7,TRBD1,TRBV18,.,TGTGCCAGCTCAGGGACAGTCGCCTACGAGCAGTACTTC,CASSGTVAYEQYF
TRBJ1-1,.,TRBV6-1,few,TGTGCCAGCAGTGAAATTTTGACAGAAGCTTTCTTT,CASSEILTEAFF
TRBJ1-1,TRBD1,TRBV19,few,TGTGCCAGTAGTGGAGGGGGCCCCACTGAAGCTTTCTTT,CASSGGGPTEAFF
TRBJ2-1,.,TRBV2,.,TGTGCCAGCGCAGTAGCGATCTTGGCCAATGAGCAGTTCTTC,CASAVAILANEQFF
TRBJ2-2,.,TRBV13,.,TGTGCCAGCAGCTCCTTTAGGGGAATGCCCGGGGAGCTGTTTTTT,CASSSFRGMPGELFF